This T cell receptor beta chain was profiled in a study of blood T cell repertoires in COVID-19. Overall study context: Sources were T cells, B-cell-depleted T cells, or PBMCs; the material itself was cDNA or gDNA.

The germline V gene encodes CDR1 LNHDA and CDR2 SQIVND (reference sequence). This CDR3 has 14 residues. V shed 9 bases, J shed 2 bases, and the junction held 9 bases outside the gene matches. In the authors' methods: From reference gene primer amplification, estimates of nucleated cell counts were derived. The protocol was immunoSEQ multiplex PCR, while the TCRdb copy is restricted to in-frame clones and leaves out a portion. V and J calls plus clone size are reproduced from that table; the DNA served to infer D and trimming. Of 200,000 or so clones listed, around 82% are singletons. Clinical histories supplied by participants themselves formed the basis of cohort assignment. Recovered participants had two consecutive negative NP/OP PCR tests, healthcare professional clearance, or symptom resolution.

This chain links TRBV19 with TRBJ2-5; 7 nucleotides align to TRBD1. The specimen sequenced was PBMCs or T cells enriched from blood (not recorded which). This clonotype was sampled from a man aged 35 to 55 who had recovered from COVID-19. The CDR3 DNA reads TGTGCCAGCAAACGGGACAGTGGTCAAGAGACCCAGTACTTC. Its protein product is CASKRDSGQETQYF. Complete variable domain (other parts from reference TRBV19 and TRBJ2-5): DGGITQSPKYLFRKEGQNVTLSCEQNLNHDAMYWYRQDPGQGLRLIYYSQIVNDFQKGDIAEGYSVSREKKESFPLTVTSAQKNPTAFYLCASKRDSGQETQYFGPGTRLLVL.